This entry concerns a single TCR beta chain. Its specificity is unknown. This specimen comes from a study of a mutant IDH1 vaccine in newly diagnosed glioma. Sequenced by immunoSEQ multiplex PCR; TCRdb stores in-frame clones only, minus some. The table records tens of thousands of clones, approximately 75% of them present only once. Time point: week 47, end of study. A 20-mer mutant IDH1 peptide at 300 ug was injected subcutaneously with topical imiquimod. The source was PBMCs, collected from a glioma patient whose treatment included an IDH1 peptide vaccine. The source is a man between 45 and 60 years old with glioma.

Written as DNA, the CDR3 is TGCGCCAGCAGCTGGGGGGACAGGGCTACCTACTCTGGGGCCAACGTCCTGACTTTC. It translates to CASSWGDRATYSGANVLTF. V is TRBV5-1 and J is TRBJ2-6; 9 bases fit TRBD1. The CDR3 consists of 19 residues. J was trimmed by 0 bases and V by 3 bases; bases with no gene match: 10. CDR1 SGHRS and CDR2 YFSETQ come from the germline V gene.